The 7 T cell receptor beta chains reported below all come from one sample, sequenced in a study of T cell responses to AZD1222 COVID-19 vaccine. Repertoires were generated with immunoSEQ multiplex PCR, while TCRdb's copy carries only in-frame clones and drops some. The sample lists approximately 100,000 clones, around nine tenths occurring once. The sequencing here drew on peripheral blood, taken on day 0 of AZD1222 vaccination. These receptor sequences come from an adult in good health.

The V gene is TRBV19, the J gene TRBJ1-5; 7 bases are shared with TRBD1. Germline V gene lookup returns CDR1 LNHDA and CDR2 SQIVND (reference sequence). V lost 7 bases to trimming and J lost 3 bases; unmatched junction nucleotides: 9. CDR3 length equals 15 residues. The CDR3 coding sequence is TGTGCCAGTAAAATTAGACAGGGTAACAATCAGCCCCAGCATTTT. Its protein product is CASKIRQGNNQPQHF.

The gene calls are TRBV7-9 and TRBJ2-4, with TRBD2 identical over 14 bases. Losses at the gene ends were 1 base for V and 0 bases for J; bases not matched to a gene: 5. CDR3 length: 19 amino acids. Germline-derived CDR1 and CDR2 are SEHNR and FQNEAQ (reference sequence). The CDR3 sequence: CASSLGPGTSGRAKNIQYF. CDR3 DNA: TGTGCCAGCAGCTTAGGTCCCGGGACTAGCGGGAGAGCCAAAAACATTCAGTACTTC.

The chain links TRBV6-2 or TRBV6-3 to TRBJ2-1, with D tentatively TRBD1 (6 bases). The CDR3 is 14 amino acids. Germline-derived CDR1 and CDR2 are MNHEY and SVGEGT. The V gene lost 1 base and the J gene lost 6 bases, with 10 bases spanning the gap. CDR3: CASSYYGGANEQFF. In nucleotides, the CDR3 is TGTGCCAGCAGTTACTATGGGGGCGCCAATGAGCAGTTCTTC.

The gene calls are TRBV7-2 and TRBJ2-7; D possibly matches TRBD1 or TRBD2 (7 bases each). This CDR3 contains 15 residues. The V gene's germline CDR1 is SGHTA and CDR2 FQGNSA. Trimming pared 5 bases from V and 2 bases from J, leaving 16 bases between. The CDR3 protein is CASSQGRGGTYEQYF. The CDR3 DNA reads TGTGCCAGCAGCCAGGGCAGGGGGGGAACCTACGAGCAGTACTTC.

V and J are TRBV28 and TRBJ2-1; 9 bases agree with TRBD2. CDR3 length: 14 amino acids. CDR1 is MDHEN and CDR2 is SYDVKM in the germline V gene. Germline trimming cut 7 bases from V and 4 bases from J; bases unmatched to any gene: 5. This chain's CDR3 is CASTASGIYNEQFF. CDR3 coding DNA: TGTGCCAGCACCGCTAGCGGGATTTACAATGAGCAGTTCTTC. The complete variable domain, with remaining parts taken from reference TRBV28 and TRBJ2-1, reads DVKVTQSSRYLVKRTGEKVFLECVQDMDHENMFWYRQDPGLGLRLIYFSYDVKMKEKGDIPEGYSVSREKKERFSLILESASTNQTSMYLCASTASGIYNEQFFGPGTRLTVL.

V and J are TRBV19 and TRBJ2-1; 7 bases line up with TRBD1. V dropped 3 bases and J dropped 1; count of bases not matched to a gene: 0. The CDR3 sequence is 14 residues long. CDR1 is LNHDA, CDR2 SQIVND, per germline (reference sequence). CDR3 protein: CASSMGQSYNEQFF. CDR3 bases: TGTGCCAGTAGTATGGGACAGTCCTACAATGAGCAGTTCTTC.

This clone was observed once. The chain joins TRBV5-1 to TRBJ2-4, with TRBD2 identical over 16 bases. The V segment lost 3 bases and the J segment 8 bases; nucleotides outside the gene matches: 8. The CDR3 is 17 residues long. CDR1 and CDR2 (germline): SGHRS, YFSETQ. The CDR3: CASSWGLAGGPRDIQYF. For the CDR3, the DNA is TGCGCCAGCAGCTGGGGACTAGCGGGAGGGCCGCGGGACATTCAGTACTTC.